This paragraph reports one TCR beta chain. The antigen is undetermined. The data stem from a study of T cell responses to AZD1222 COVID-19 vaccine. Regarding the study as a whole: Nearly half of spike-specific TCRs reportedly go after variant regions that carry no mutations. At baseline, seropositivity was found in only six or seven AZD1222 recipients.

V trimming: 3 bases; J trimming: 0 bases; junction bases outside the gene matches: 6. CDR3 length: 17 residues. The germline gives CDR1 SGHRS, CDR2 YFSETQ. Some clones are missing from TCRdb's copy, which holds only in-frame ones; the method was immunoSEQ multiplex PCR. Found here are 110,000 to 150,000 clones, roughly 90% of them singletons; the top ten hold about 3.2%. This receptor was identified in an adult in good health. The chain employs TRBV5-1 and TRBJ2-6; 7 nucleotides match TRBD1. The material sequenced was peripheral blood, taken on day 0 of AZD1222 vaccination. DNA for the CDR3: TGCGCCAGCAGCTGGGACAGACTCTCCTCTGGGGCCAACGTCCTGACTTTC. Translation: CASSWDRLSSGANVLTF.